What follows are 19 T cell receptor beta chains derived from one specimen sequenced in a study of cytomegalovirus exposure and HLA in healthy donors. Assay: immunoSEQ multiplex PCR; the TCRdb copy retains only in-frame clones and omits some. The sample records around 66,000 clones, nearly 98% being singletons. Specimen: PBMCs. The receptors were sampled from a woman aged 18-29 years in good health and CMV-seropositive.

This clone showed up just once. The chain links TRBV28 to TRBJ2-1; D is perhaps TRBD2 (6 bases). CDR1 and CDR2 (germline): MDHEN, SYDVKM. V was pared by 3 bases and J by 6 bases, with 6 bases between. The CDR3 runs to 12 residues. The CDR3 sequence: CASSLTSNEQFF. In nucleotides, the CDR3 is TGTGCCAGCAGTTTGACTAGCAATGAGCAGTTCTTC.

The chain links TRBV14 to TRBJ2-3; maybe TRBD2 (5 bases). CDR1 is SGHDN, CDR2 FVKESK, per germline. The V and J ends lost 7 bases and 8 bases respectively, with 16 bases between them. The CDR3 runs 13 residues. This CDR3 reads CASTSGPSGTQYF. The CDR3 nucleotides are TGTGCCAGCACCAGCGGACCCTCCGGTACGCAGTATTTT.

The chain links TRBV5-4 to TRBJ1-1; D may be TRBD1 (5 bases). The CDR3 totals 13 residues. Germline CDR1 and CDR2: SGHNT and YYREEE (reference sequence). Between the trimmed V and J ends, which lost 0 bases and 3 bases, there was a span of 6 bases. The CDR3 loop is CASSLAGDTEAFF. In nucleotides, the CDR3 is TGTGCCAGCAGCTTGGCGGGGGACACTGAAGCTTTCTTT.

J is TRBJ2-7 and V is TRBV5-6; D may be TRBD1 (5 bases). Trimming pared 1 base from V and 0 bases from J, leaving 8 bases between. Germline V CDR1 and CDR2: SGHDT, YYEEEE. The CDR3 is 14 residues long. The CDR3 DNA is TGTGCCAGCAGCTTGCGACAGTCCTCCTACGAGCAGTACTTC. It encodes CASSLRQSSYEQYF.

The V call is TRBV5-6, the J call TRBJ2-7, with 9 nucleotides matching TRBD1. This CDR3 is 16 amino acids long. Losses at the gene ends were 2 bases for V and 7 bases for J; bases not matched to a gene: 13. Germline values: CDR1 SGHDT, CDR2 YYEEEE. DNA of the CDR3: TGTGCCAGCAGCTTCCGGGGGACAGGGCCGGGAAGGGAGCAGTACTTC. It translates to CASSFRGTGPGREQYF.

This chain uses TRBV27 with TRBJ2-1; TRBD1 aligns across 8 bases. Per germline, CDR1 MNHEY and CDR2 SMNVEV (reference sequence). J gave up 5 bases and V 4 bases, and 10 bases lay outside the gene matches. The length of the CDR3 is 16 residues. The CDR3 loop reads CASSSRQGAVNNEQFF. The CDR3 bases are TGTGCCAGCAGTTCGCGGCAGGGGGCGGTTAACAATGAGCAGTTCTTC.

The rearrangement links TRBV29-1 to TRBJ2-1, with D maybe TRBD2 (6 bases). Germline V gene data show CDR1 as SQVTM and CDR2 as ANQGSEA. Trimming shortened V by 4 bases and J by 5 bases, and 9 bases separated the two germline ends. The CDR3 runs 12 residues. The CDR3 sequence: CSVGRDDNEQFF. CDR3 coding DNA: TGCAGCGTTGGGCGGGACGACAATGAGCAGTTCTTC.

This chain links TRBV9 with TRBJ1-1; 9 nucleotides line up with TRBD1. V lost 0 bases, J lost 2 bases, and 8 bases stayed unmatched. This CDR3 spans 17 amino acids. Germline V CDR1 and CDR2: SGDLS, YYNGEE. The CDR3 DNA is TGTGCCAGCAGCGTAGGTGATACAGGGGGCTCCAACACTGAAGCTTTCTTT. It translates to CASSVGDTGGSNTEAFF.

This chain joins TRBV4-1 and TRBJ2-3; D is perhaps TRBD2 (6 bases). The germline V and J ends were trimmed by 4 bases and 2 bases, with 13 bases remaining between them. The germline gives CDR1 MGHRA, CDR2 YSYEKL. The CDR3 has 15 amino acids. CDR3 nucleotides: TGCGCCAGCAGCCGTCTGGGACTTAACACAGATACGCAGTATTTT. This gives the protein CASSRLGLNTDTQYF.

This sequence joins TRBV4-1 and TRBJ2-7; tentatively, D is TRBD2 (5 bases). CDR3 size: 15 residues. CDR1 is MGHRA and CDR2 is YSYEKL in the germline V gene. The V end was cut by 1 base, the J end by 2 bases, with 12 bases between. This CDR3 reads CASSQGALDPYEQYF. CDR3 DNA: TGCGCCAGCAGCCAAGGGGCACTAGACCCCTACGAGCAGTACTTC.

The chain has TRBV27 and TRBJ1-4; tentatively, D is TRBD1 (6 bases). This CDR3 is 14 amino acids long. V lost 6 bases and J lost 4, with 12 bases in between. The germline CDR1 and CDR2 sequences are MNHEY and SMNVEV (reference sequence). The CDR3 DNA reads TGTGCCAGCAGACGGACAGTGCTTAATGAAAAACTGTTTTTT. Protein product: CASRRTVLNEKLFF.

This clone has more than one count but fewer than ten. DNA for the CDR3: TGTGCCAGAAGCTTGGCCCCCTTTAAGGCGGACTTCACAGATACGCAGTATTTT. Its protein product is CARSLAPFKADFTDTQYF. The V and J genes are TRBV5-3 and TRBJ2-3; D might be TRBD2 (5 bases). TRBV5-3 belongs to the ORF category, with a function that is uncertain. The V end lost 0 bases, the J end lost 2 bases, and 19 bases lay between the germline ends. The CDR3 spans 18 residues.

This clone was counted a single time. The chain recombines TRBV5-1 with TRBJ1-1; the match to TRBD1 covers 8 bases. The germline V gene has CDR1 SGHRS and CDR2 YFSETQ. The V gene end was trimmed by 4 bases and the J gene end by 5 bases; junction bases not matched to a gene: 10. The CDR3 contains 15 residues. The CDR3 sequence: CASSLGDRGGTEAFF. The CDR3 DNA is TGCGCCAGCAGCCTAGGCGACAGGGGAGGGACTGAAGCTTTCTTT.

The rearrangement uses TRBV10-2 and TRBJ1-2; 7 bases agree with TRBD1. This CDR3 comprises 13 residues. Unmatched junction bases numbered 6, after V lost 6 bases and J lost 5 bases. Germline V lookup: CDR1 WSHSY, CDR2 SAAADI. CDR3 DNA sequence: TGCGCCAGCAGGGAGACAGGGAAGTATGGCTACACCTTC. Translated: CASRETGKYGYTF.

This rearrangement joins TRBV7-9 to TRBJ2-7; TRBD1 agrees at 10 bases. CDR1 SEHNR and CDR2 FQNEAQ come from the germline V gene (reference sequence). The CDR3 has 16 residues. J lost 6 bases, V lost 1 base, and 9 bases had no gene match. CDR3 DNA: TGTGCCAGCAGCTTAGAGACCGGGACAGGGGTCCTCGAGCAGTACTTC. It codes for CASSLETGTGVLEQYF.

The V gene is TRBV7-3, the J gene TRBJ2-5, with TRBD1 matching over 8 bases. V shed 5 bases and J 5 bases; nucleotides not matched to a gene: 7. CDR3 length: 14 residues. Germline V gene lookup returns CDR1 SGHTA and CDR2 FQGTGA. The CDR3 here is CASSPGQGSETQYF. The CDR3 nucleotides are TGTGCCAGCAGCCCAGGACAGGGTTCGGAGACCCAGTACTTC.

The chain employs TRBV10-3 and TRBJ2-1; D is perhaps TRBD2 (6 bases). V lost 9 bases and J 5 bases, leaving 11 bases between the germline ends. Per the germline V gene, CDR1 is ENHRY and CDR2 is SYGVKD. The CDR3 has 12 amino acids. The CDR3 nucleotides read TGTGCCATTGGCGGGACTGACAATGAGCAGTTCTTC. The encoded protein is CAIGGTDNEQFF.

The chain recombines TRBV5-1 with TRBJ2-7; D is ambiguous. The CDR3 has 15 amino acids. V shed 0 bases and J shed 3 bases, with 13 bases lying between them. The germline V gene encodes CDR1 SGHRS and CDR2 YFSETQ. CDR3 region: CASSLVGGASYEQYF. The CDR3 DNA reads TGCGCCAGCAGCTTGGTAGGCGGAGCGAGCTACGAGCAGTACTTC.

The chain couples TRBV6-4 to TRBJ1-5; D remains ambiguous. CDR1 is MRHNA and CDR2 is SNTAGT in the germline V gene. This CDR3 is built from 14 residues. V was trimmed by 3 bases and J by 3 bases, leaving 9 bases between them. CDR3 protein: CASSDRTANQPQHF. For the CDR3, the DNA is TGTGCCAGCAGTGATCGAACAGCCAATCAGCCCCAGCATTTT.